This T cell receptor beta chain was sequenced in a study of T cells in Graves' hyperthyroidism and ophthalmopathy. In the study overall: Staff took peripheral blood when the initial diagnosis was made, before any treatment began. Study conclusions and caveats: Among thyroid clonotypes expanded above 0.001, most also appeared in blood.

Diagnostic assessment was based on clinical symptoms, serum thyroxine and TRAb, thyroid ultrasound and orbital computed tomography. RNA transcripts provided the source from which TCR beta CDR3 regions were amplified. The HTBI primer set drove a first-round RT-PCR of the TCR CDR3. TCRdb passed the multiplex PCR reads through MiXCR, listing each CDR3 protein once. The sample contains approximately 600,000 distinct CDR3 sequences, around 21% of which appear only once. As to this clonotype: Its antigen is undetermined.

V gave up 2 bases and J gave up 5 bases, with 11 bases separating them. CDR3 length equals 15 residues. CDR1 is SGHRS and CDR2 is YFSETQ in the germline V gene. The chain couples TRBV5-1 to TRBJ1-6; tentative D call: TRBD1 (5 bases). This receptor was taken from a man aged 30 to 45 with Graves' ophthalmopathy. Specimen: blood. The CDR3 sequence is CASSLIDRDNSPLHF. CDR3 nucleotide sequence: TGCGCCAGCAGCTTAATCGACAGAGATAATTCACCCCTCCACTTT.